In its sample, the clone carrying this TCR beta chain was seen many times. Its specificity is not known. Germline CDR1 SGHRS, CDR2 YFSETQ. The CDR3 spans 14 residues. Trimming stripped 4 bases from V and 7 bases from J, with 17 bases between. Researchers took RNA transcripts and amplified the TCR beta CDR3 regions from them. The HTBI primer set was used in a first-round RT-PCR of the TCR CDR3. TCRdb recomputed calls from the multiplex PCR reads with MiXCR, one row per CDR3 protein. The sample includes about half a million distinct CDR3 sequences, around 22% of them seen just once. This entry belongs to a study of T cells in Graves' hyperthyroidism and ophthalmopathy. Across the whole study: The blood sample was taken at first diagnosis, before treatment began.

Based on clinical symptoms, serum thyroxine and TRAb, thyroid ultrasound and orbital computed tomography, diagnoses were reached. Findings and caveats of the study: Ophthalmopathy was distinguished from stable hyperthyroidism by 13 V-J signatures. Among clonotypes expanded in thyroid above 0.001, most were also found in blood.

What was sequenced was blood. The V gene is TRBV5-1, the J gene TRBJ1-2, with D hard to call. The receptor was derived from a woman aged 25 to 45 with Graves' ophthalmopathy. CDR3 nucleotides: TGCGCCAGCAGCGTCGAAGCTGCCTTTGGTGGCTACACCTTC. This encodes CASSVEAAFGGYTF.